This TCR beta chain was recorded in a study of blood T cell repertoires in COVID-19. Repertoires were generated with immunoSEQ multiplex PCR, while TCRdb's copy carries only in-frame clones and drops some. The table lists some 150,000 clones, roughly 90% of them singletons. CDR1 is SGHRS, CDR2 YFSETQ, per germline. There are 15 residues in the CDR3. Between the trimmed V and J ends, which lost 0 bases and 0 bases, there was a span of 10 bases. The sequence came from a human donor with acute COVID-19. The donor label of this sample is uncertain. Material: PBMCs or T cells enriched from blood (not recorded which). The rearrangement joins TRBV5-1 to TRBJ2-7; D is undetermined. CDR3 in amino acids: CASSLGLTYSYEQYF. CDR3 sequence (DNA): TGCGCCAGCAGCTTGGGGCTGACATACTCCTACGAGCAGTACTTC. The full variable domain, its missing parts supplied by reference TRBV5-1 and TRBJ2-7, is KAGVTQTPRYLIKTRGQQVTLSCSPISGHRSVSWYQQTPGQGLQFLFEYFSETQRNKGNFPGRFSGRQFSNSRSEMNVSTLELGDSALYLCASSLGLTYSYEQYFGPGTRLTVT.